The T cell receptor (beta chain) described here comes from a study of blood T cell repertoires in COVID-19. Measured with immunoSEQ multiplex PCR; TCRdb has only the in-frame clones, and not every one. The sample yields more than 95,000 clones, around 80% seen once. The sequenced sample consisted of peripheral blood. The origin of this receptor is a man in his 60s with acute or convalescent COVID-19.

The CDR3 DNA reads TGTGCCAGCAGCCCCGGGACTAGCGGGAGTCTGGGCACAGATACGCAGTATTTT. This translates into CASSPGTSGSLGTDTQYF. V is TRBV11-2 and J is TRBJ2-3; 14 nucleotides line up with TRBD2. V lost 5 bases and J lost 1; bases outside the gene matches: 8. The CDR3 length is 18 residues. Per the germline V gene, CDR1 is SGHAT and CDR2 is FQNNGV.